This T cell receptor beta chain is drawn from a study of blood T cell repertoires in COVID-19. Whole-study context: Collection of acute and convalescent COVID-19 samples took place in the United States, Italy and Spain. T cells, B-cell-depleted T cells, or PBMCs provided the cDNA or gDNA that served as material.

Clones were read by immunoSEQ multiplex PCR, and TCRdb kept only the in-frame ones, dropping some. The sample records roughly 76,000 clones, around 70% being singletons. The TCR sequence derives from a man in his 70s with acute or convalescent COVID-19. Sequencing used peripheral blood.

CDR3 in DNA: TGTGCCAGCAGCTTAAGTAGGGGAAACGAGCAGTACTTC. This sequence encodes CASSLSRGNEQYF. The chain couples TRBV7-3 to TRBJ2-7, with D perhaps TRBD1 (5 bases). The germline V gene has CDR1 SGHTA and CDR2 FQGTGA. V dropped 1 base and J dropped 5 bases, with 9 bases sitting between them. The CDR3 covers 13 residues. The full variable domain, with the rest looked up from reference TRBV7-3 and TRBJ2-7, is GAGVSQTPSNKVTEKGKYVELRCDPISGHTALYWYRQSLGQGPEFLIYFQGTGAADDSGLPNDRFFAVRPEGSVSTLKIQRTERGDSAVYLCASSLSRGNEQYFGPGTRLTVT.